The T cell receptor (beta chain) under discussion was sequenced for a study of blood T cell repertoires in COVID-19. About the study: Sample material is recorded as cDNA or gDNA derived from T cells, B-cell-depleted T cells, or PBMCs.

Only in-frame clones appear in the TCRdb table, and some are missing; sequencing was by immunoSEQ multiplex PCR. The sample has about 280,000 clones; roughly 90% are singletons. This sequence originates from a woman in her thirties or forties who had recovered from COVID-19. The sample consisted of peripheral blood.

CDR3 region: CASSLARGWTEAFF. The CDR3 DNA reads as TGTGCCAGCAGCTTAGCCAGGGGTTGGACTGAAGCTTTCTTT. The J gene is TRBJ1-1, the V gene TRBV7-9; D is perhaps TRBD1 (6 bases). The CDR3 totals 14 residues. The V and J ends lost 0 bases and 5 bases respectively, with 10 bases between them. Germline assignment: CDR1 SEHNR and CDR2 FQNEAQ (reference sequence). Variable domain in full (rest from reference TRBV7-9 and TRBJ1-1): DTGVSQNPRHKITKRGQNVTFRCDPISEHNRLYWYRQTLGQGPEFLTYFQNEAQLEKSRLLSDRFSAERPKGSFSTLEIQRTEQGDSAMYLCASSLARGWTEAFFGQGTRLTVV.